Detailed here is one T cell receptor (beta chain). Its cognate antigen has yet to be identified. This specimen comes from a study of cytomegalovirus exposure and HLA in healthy donors (dated by TCRdb to 2016 to 2017). About the full investigation: An earlier analysis of under 600 of the donors reported 250 to 350 Gb of sequence data and more than 90 million unique TCR beta sequences from some 180 million T cells. Roughly 300 gigabases of sequencing data and around 90 million unique TCR sequences made up an early release that covered fewer than 650 HLA-typed donors. The genetic ancestry cluster associated with self-reported Caucasian donors included roughly 84% of the roughly 400 genotyped donors. The study aimed to test whether signatures of past pathogen exposure could be identified by cataloging public T cell receptors. The study used immunosequencing to profile the T cell repertoires of under 700 subjects and linked those repertoires to cytomegalovirus serostatus. In addition to the first cohort of hundreds of subjects, a separate validation cohort of approximately 110 different subjects was used. To predict cytomegalovirus infection status, the study brought together high-throughput TCR immunosequencing, statistical association of individual TCRs with disease status, and machine learning. To study patterns of TCR occurrence, a later analysis re-analyzed previously published TCR beta repertoires from 600 to 750 donors and added high-resolution HLA genotyping. The later analysis used no new phenotypic data to find candidate immune exposures, relying instead on TCR beta sequences and their occurrence across donors. In an earlier analysis of a few hundred of the donors, high-throughput TCR beta sequencing was used to judge whether each TCR beta V gene segment behaved as functional or pseudogenic. Donor age, sex, ethnicity and CMV serostatus were compiled together with the repertoire data. A later genetic analysis used genome-wide SNP genotypes for about 55% of the 666 donors, treating that subset as a discovery cohort. All discovery cohort repertoires had been generated on a single sequencing platform. HLA typing included class I and class II loci at four-digit resolution. The number of typed donors differed by locus: roughly 629-640 for A, B, C, DRB1 and DQB1; 522 for DQA1; about 600 for DPA1; and 400 to 480 for DPB1. Because of strong linkage in the cohort, five DR-DQ haplotypes were treated as single units for association and clustering. Across approximately 400 genotyped donors of the cohort, an average of roughly 250,000 unique TCR beta nucleotide sequences per donor were sequenced, and approximately 17% of those sequences were non-productive.

To prepare the library, the immunoSEQ multiplex PCR assay was applied. The multiplex PCR relied on a mix of 60 forward primers for TCR Vbeta segments and 13 reverse primers for TCR Jbeta segments. The CDR3 region of rearranged TCR beta genes was amplified from genomic DNA with a multiplex PCR assay. The Illumina HiSeq System was used to sequence the amplified TCR beta libraries as 87-base-pair reads. The authors processed their data as follows. A later analysis tallied about 77 million unique TCR beta chains across the 600 to 700 repertoires, and some 10 million of those chains were shared by two or more donors. To remove PCR and sequencing errors, raw reads were error-corrected and collapsed into unique sequences using a nearest-neighbor algorithm that merged closely related sequences. V, D and J gene segments were assigned by aligning CDR3 sequences to IMGT reference sequences. For a sequence to be retained, a match of at least six nucleotides was required to both a V gene segment and a J gene segment. Rearrangements were called productive when the CDR3 lacked stop codons and stayed in frame with V and J; all others were non-productive. Following IMGT convention, CDR3 was defined as the stretch from the second conserved V-encoded cysteine up to the conserved J-encoded phenylalanine. The earlier analysis of 587 of the donors excluded sequences that lacked an unambiguous match to a single V gene segment. In an earlier analysis of several hundred of the donors, a V segment was called functional when productive rearrangements were above 56.7%, and segregating when the standard deviation between donors exceeded 5%. A statistical classification framework was built to diagnose cytomegalovirus status from the catalog of TCR beta chain sequences. In a later analysis, V and J genes were assigned by comparing TCR nucleotide sequences against IMGT/GENE-DB human TR gene sequences. A later analysis assigned CDR3 sequences and most-parsimonious VDJ recombination scenarios with the TCRdist pipeline. In a later analysis, each TCR beta chain was defined by its CDR3 amino acid sequence together with its V-gene family, and reads lacking a unique V-gene family were excluded. A later analysis removed nearly 600 highly shared, low-generation-probability nucleotide sequences to deal with suspected cross-contamination and a sequencing artifact. In a later analysis, a clonal expansion index was calculated for each public chain from normalized within-repertoire ranks of inferred template counts. Generation probabilities in a later analysis came from a VDJ recombination model fitted to out-of-frame rearrangements, and those results were checked against IGoR. A later analysis scored TCR-TCR, TCR-HLA and TCR-CMV co-occurrence with hypergeometric tests, applying a repertoire-size bias correction to TCR pairs. False discovery rates were estimated in a later analysis by permuting HLA or CMV assignments 20 times. In a later analysis, co-occurring TCRs were grouped using DBSCAN, with TCRdist sequence similarity added in when clustering inside HLA-allele-positive subsets. For co-occurrence clustering, repertoires with fewer than 30,000 or more than 120,000 public chains were excluded, along with four or five repertoires with anomalous nucleotide sharing. In its TCRdb copy, this immuneACCESS table keeps in-frame sequences only and misses some clones. Where compared with another copy, unresolved V genes explain less than half of these, and the others have no known cause. That table gives V, J and clone size, and the DNA gave D and trimming. The sample's table covers about 50,000 clones. In total, the top ten clones hold more than 0.95% of the sample.

The trim is 5 bases for V and 5 bases for J, with a gap of 10 bases between the germline ends. The CDR3 has 13 amino acids, counting the end cysteine and phenylalanine. Just CDR3 DNA is preserved here, 39 bases in frame from base 1. CDR1 MDHEN and CDR2 SYDVKM were looked up in the germline V gene. Findings and caveats that apply to the study as a whole: A later analysis found that most CMV-associated TCR beta chains appeared HLA-restricted, with HLA associations seemingly driven largely by CMV exposure. A later genetic analysis reported fewer N-insertions in productive TCRs among donors in an Asian-associated ancestry cluster than the roughly 690-donor mean. In a later analysis, TCR association rates were found to vary across HLA loci, with the most associated TCRs seen for DRB1 alleles and the fewest for HLA-C alleles. In a later analysis, 16,951 TCR beta sequences were associated with specific HLA alleles at a false discovery rate of 0.05. Because some donors lacked HLA typing at each locus, the association tests relied only on the typed subset. A total of fewer than 200 TCR beta chains were listed by the study as associated with cytomegalovirus. A cluster of highly shared sequence variants was judged likely to represent a technical artifact of the sequencing pipeline. In vitro tests confirmed that a few of the cytomegalovirus-associated TCR beta chains recognize cytomegalovirus antigens. Broadly in line with IMGT annotations, most TCR beta V segments showed up in productive rearrangements about 87% or about 30% of the time in an earlier analysis of 450 to 600 of the donors. In a later analysis, HLA-associated TCR beta chains were found to be more clonally expanded and to have lower generation probabilities than equally common non-associated chains. A further reported finding was that TCR beta sequences accurately predicted the HLA-A and HLA-B alleles for most subjects in the first cohort. While some public TCRs were present in many individuals, most TCR sequences turned up only very rarely across donors. Only TCR beta chains were sequenced in this cohort, and the absence of alpha or paired-chain data limited detectable features. Correlated functional status among segregating V segments might be attributable to linkage disequilibrium, but an unknown experimental factor could not be ruled out. Sequencing depth was assumed to be roughly uniform across donors in the presence/absence analyses, though that assumption may not hold. Some IMGT-functional V segments, including TRBV6-2 and TRBV6-3, could not be told apart with the 87-base-pair reads, so those segments were excluded. In a later analysis, several top co-occurrence clusters were reported to appear linked to parvovirus B19, influenza, CMV and Epstein-Barr virus. According to the authors, the approach could potentially be generalized to other disease states and immunological phenotypes. In both the original and validation cohorts, the classifier was reported to diagnose cytomegalovirus status with high specificity and sensitivity. The only immune exposure information available for the cohort was CMV serostatus. Because counts were too low, seventeen rarely observed V segments, including chromosome 9 orphons, were excluded from the earlier analysis of a few hundred of the donors. Assigning TCR associations to individual alleles was difficult when HLA alleles, especially DR and DQ, strongly co-occurred. V-gene and J-gene trimming of TCR beta chains was associated with a missense DCLRE1C variant in a later genetic analysis, and the association was replicated in an independent cohort.

The cohort comprised some 700 healthy bone marrow donors. At the time of sampling, every cohort member was nominally healthy, though immune exposures that went unrecorded were likely present. The donor was CMV seronegative and was included in the group of a few hundred seronegative cohort members. Each donor provided a peripheral blood sample, and peripheral blood mononuclear cells were used for TCR beta sequencing. The Qiagen DNeasy Blood Extraction Kit was used to extract genomic DNA from the blood cell samples. This clonotype was obtained from a middle-aged woman in good health and CMV-seronegative. The sample was PBMCs. The chain links TRBV28 with TRBJ2-1; the D gene is perhaps TRBD2, on 5 matching bases. The DNA is as follows: TGTGCCAGCAGTGCAACGGGAAACAATGAGCAGTTCTTC. Its translation is CASSATGNNEQFF.